The 26 T cell receptor beta chains below were found in one sample sequenced in a study of vaccination effects on CD4 cells after COVID-19. Culture proceeded for about 11 days, and CD4+ T cells were then isolated. Their antigen targets remain unknown. TCRdb's table, derived via immunoSEQ multiplex PCR, lists solely in-frame clones and lacks some. Altogether some 31,000 clones are present, about 73% being singletons, with the ten largest covering about 4%. Here the sequenced sample was CD4+ T cells from PBMCs cultured without peptide, taken before COVID-19 vaccination. The receptors were sampled from a human donor who received a COVID-19 vaccine.

This rearrangement joins TRBV6-2 or TRBV6-3 to TRBJ1-6; D is ambiguous. The CDR3 spans 16 residues. The germline V and J ends were trimmed by 6 bases and 13 bases, with 25 bases remaining between them. Per germline, CDR1 MNHEY and CDR2 SVGEGT. Written as DNA, the CDR3 is TGTGCCAGCAGCACCCCCGGTCAGCTCTTTATATCCCCCCTCCACTTT. It encodes CASSTPGQLFISPLHF.

This chain joins TRBV7-8 and TRBJ1-1, with 10 positions matching TRBD1. Germline CDR1 SGHVS, CDR2 FQNEAQ. Trimming removed 6 bases from V and 7 bases from J; junction bases left unmatched: 8. The CDR3 contains 14 residues. This CDR3 is CASSQPGQGNEAFF. The CDR3 nucleotides are TGTGCCAGCAGTCAGCCGGGACAGGGGAATGAAGCTTTCTTT.

V usage is TRBV10-1 and J usage is TRBJ2-2; tentatively, D is TRBD2 (5 bases). Germline-derived CDR1 and CDR2 are WNHNN and SYGVQD (reference sequence). CDR3 size: 14 residues. Between the trimmed V and J ends, which lost 5 bases and 5 bases, there was a span of 12 bases. CDR3 protein: CASSPGVATGELFF. CDR3 sequence (DNA): TGCGCCAGCAGTCCCGGGGTGGCTACCGGGGAGCTGTTTTTT.

The gene calls are TRBV27 and TRBJ1-5, with 9 bases lining up with TRBD1. CDR1 is MNHEY, CDR2 SMNVEV, per germline (reference sequence). CDR3 size: 16 residues. Germline trimming cut 3 bases from V and 6 bases from J; bases unmatched to any gene: 9. CDR3 loop: CASSLGQGTLGQPQHF. The CDR3 region has the DNA TGTGCCAGCAGTTTGGGACAGGGAACACTTGGTCAGCCCCAGCATTTT.

V usage is TRBV2 and J usage is TRBJ2-5; 8 bases are a match to TRBD2. Unmatched junction bases numbered 11, after V lost 1 base and J lost 4 bases. Germline loops: CDR1 SNHLY, CDR2 FYNNEI. This CDR3 region has 17 residues. The CDR3 loop is CASSEGERGRSRETQYF. CDR3 nucleotide sequence: TGTGCCAGCAGTGAAGGGGAGCGGGGGCGGTCTCGAGAGACCCAGTACTTC. The variable domain in full, with the rest retrieved from reference TRBV2 and TRBJ2-5, is EPEVTQTPSHQVTQMGQEVILRCVPISNHLYFYWYRQILGQKVEFLVSFYNNEISEKSEIFDDQFSVERPDGSNFTLKIRSTKLEDSAMYFCASSEGERGRSRETQYFGPGTRLLVL.

This clone was seen more than once but under ten times. This rearrangement joins TRBV6-1 to TRBJ1-1; TRBD1 agrees at 7 bases. Trimming removed 1 base from V and 9 bases from J; junction bases left unmatched: 8. Germline values: CDR1 MNHNS, CDR2 SASEGT. The CDR3 has 14 residues. Written as DNA, the CDR3 is TGTGCCAGCAGTGAAGGGAGATCAGGGGGGAAAGCTTTCTTT. This gives the protein CASSEGRSGGKAFF.

The J gene is TRBJ2-3, the V gene TRBV7-6, with D maybe TRBD2 (5 bases). The V gene lost 2 bases and the J gene lost 6 bases, with 18 bases spanning the gap. This CDR3 is 16 amino acids long. From germline, CDR1 is SGHVS and CDR2 FNYEAQ. CDR3 loop: CASSLNYGPWRDTQYF. DNA for the CDR3: TGTGCCAGCAGCTTAAATTATGGGCCTTGGAGGGATACGCAGTATTTT.

The chain recombines TRBV10-1 with TRBJ2-3, with a weak D call TRBD1 (6 bases). V gave up 8 bases and J gave up 4 bases, with 13 bases separating them. Germline values: CDR1 WNHNN, CDR2 SYGVQD (reference sequence). The CDR3 runs 13 residues. The CDR3 is CASAAGVPDTQYF. The CDR3 DNA sequence: TGCGCCAGCGCCGCAGGGGTACCAGATACGCAGTATTTT.

This clone has only a few counts. The chain links TRBV24-1 to TRBJ1-3; maybe TRBD1 (6 bases). This CDR3 contains 16 residues. Germline V CDR1 and CDR2: KGHDR, SFDVKD. Deletions cut 4 bases from V and 0 bases from J, with 12 bases between. The CDR3 region is CATSDPRTASGNTIYF. DNA for the CDR3: TGTGCCACCAGTGACCCCCGGACAGCCTCTGGAAACACCATATATTTT.

CDR3 residues: CASSFRDLSVYEQYF. In DNA, the CDR3 is TGTGCCAGCAGCTTCCGGGACTTATCCGTCTACGAGCAGTACTTC. The J gene is TRBJ2-7, the V gene TRBV7-9; D may be TRBD2 (6 bases). Germline CDR1 SEHNR, CDR2 FQNEAQ (reference sequence). The CDR3 spans 15 residues. Trimming took off 3 bases at V and 3 bases at J, with 15 bases between the two ends. Complete variable domain (other parts from reference TRBV7-9 and TRBJ2-7): DTGVSQNPRHKITKRGQNVTFRCDPISEHNRLYWYRQTLGQGPEFLTYFQNEAQLEKSRLLSDRFSAERPKGSFSTLEIQRTEQGDSAMYLCASSFRDLSVYEQYFGPGTRLTVT.

The CDR3 DNA is TGTGCCAGCAGCTTAGCTGAGGGGTTTGGTTATGGCTACACCTTC. Translated: CASSLAEGFGYGYTF. J is TRBJ1-2 and V is TRBV7-9; TRBD1 might be the D (5 bases). This CDR3 is built from 15 residues. V was clipped by 0 bases and J by 5 bases, with 13 bases between them. Per germline, CDR1 SEHNR and CDR2 FQNEAQ (reference sequence).

This chain joins TRBV5-4 and TRBJ2-5; 11 bases align to TRBD2. J gave up 3 bases and V 4 bases, and 8 bases lay outside the gene matches. CDR1 SGHNT and CDR2 YYREEE come from the germline V gene (reference sequence). The CDR3 consists of 16 residues. CDR3 sequence reads: CASSRVGTSGKETQYF. CDR3 nucleotide sequence: TGTGCCAGCAGCCGCGTGGGGACTAGCGGTAAAGAGACCCAGTACTTC. The full variable domain, with the rest looked up from reference TRBV5-4 and TRBJ2-5, is ETGVTQSPTHLIKTRGQQVTLRCSSQSGHNTVSWYQQALGQGPQFIFQYYREEENGRGNFPPRFSGLQFPNYSSELNVNALELDDSALYLCASSRVGTSGKETQYFGPGTRLLVL.

This clone was seen only a few times. The chain has TRBV18 and TRBJ2-2; D is perhaps TRBD1 or TRBD2 (5 bases each). This CDR3 spans 18 amino acids. Germline-derived CDR1 and CDR2 are KGHSH and LQKENI. The V end lost 0 bases, the J end lost 2 bases, and 16 bases lay between the germline ends. CDR3 region: CASSPPQGWGSNTGELFF. CDR3 nucleotides: TGTGCCAGCTCACCACCGCAGGGATGGGGGTCAAACACCGGGGAGCTGTTTTTT.

The gene calls are TRBV3-1 (or the pseudogene TRBV3-2) and TRBJ1-5; 9 nucleotides align to TRBD1. The length of the CDR3 is 17 residues. V shed 0 bases, J shed 2 bases, and the junction held 5 bases outside the gene matches. Germline CDR1 and CDR2: LGHDT and YNNKEL (reference sequence). CDR3 region: CASSQDWTGEGNQPQHF. The CDR3 DNA follows: TGTGCCAGCAGCCAAGACTGGACAGGGGAAGGCAATCAGCCCCAGCATTTT.

The chain links TRBV27 to TRBJ1-6; D gene ambiguous. With 2 bases removed from V and 0 bases from J, the gap between germline ends came to 5 bases. Per germline, CDR1 MNHEY and CDR2 SMNVEV (reference sequence). CDR3 length: 15 residues. The CDR3 DNA reads as TGTGCCAGCAGTTTACAGAACTCCTATAATTCACCCCTCCACTTT. Encoded protein: CASSLQNSYNSPLHF.

The rearrangement uses TRBV27 and TRBJ1-2; D not certain. The CDR3 loop spans 15 amino acids. V gave up 7 bases and J gave up 2 bases, with 17 bases separating them. Germline loops: CDR1 MNHEY, CDR2 SMNVEV (reference sequence). The CDR3 reads CASIPHPASNYGYTF. In nucleotides, the CDR3 is TGTGCCAGCATTCCTCATCCAGCCTCAAACTATGGCTACACCTTC.

The V gene is TRBV6-5, the J gene TRBJ1-1, with 11 bases fitting TRBD1. CDR1 is MNHEY and CDR2 is SVGAGI in the germline V gene. The CDR3 is 16 amino acids. V lost 2 bases to trimming and J lost 5 bases; unmatched junction nucleotides: 7. CDR3 bases: TGTGCCAGCAGTTACCGACCGGGACAGGGGGAAACTGAAGCTTTCTTT. It yields the protein CASSYRPGQGETEAFF.

V is TRBV4-1 and J is TRBJ1-5; D gene uncertain. CDR3 size: 15 residues. Trimming removed 4 bases from V and 0 bases from J, with 10 bases in between. Germline V gene lookup returns CDR1 MGHRA and CDR2 YSYEKL. CDR3 DNA: TGCGCCAGCAGCCTAAATTACGCTAGCAATCAGCCCCAGCATTTT. This codes for CASSLNYASNQPQHF.

With regard to this clone: In the same sample, other DNA sequences code for this CDR3. The gene calls are TRBV2 and TRBJ1-1, with D possibly matching TRBD1 (5 bases). Between the trimmed V and J ends, which lost 4 bases and 1 base, there was a span of 7 bases. The CDR3 totals 13 residues. Germline CDR1 is SNHLY and CDR2 is FYNNEI. The CDR3 bases are TGTGCCAGCAGTGGGCAGGGGAACACTGAAGCTTTCTTT. This encodes CASSGQGNTEAFF.

This clone was found a few times. V and J are TRBV6-1 and TRBJ1-2; no clear D. Per the germline V gene, CDR1 is MNHNS and CDR2 is SASEGT. V lost 3 bases, J lost 1 base, and 12 bases lay in between. This CDR3 is 15 amino acids long. As DNA, the CDR3 is TGTGCCAGCAGTGATATTACAGCCCATAACTATGGCTACACCTTC. Its protein product is CASSDITAHNYGYTF.

This clone came up a few times. This chain links TRBV5-1 with TRBJ2-7, with TRBD1 matching over 10 bases. Trimming at V came to 7 bases and at J to 6 bases, leaving 10 bases not matched to a gene. Germline V lookup: CDR1 SGHRS, CDR2 YFSETQ. CDR3 length: 14 amino acids. The CDR3 coding sequence is TGCGCCAGCTTTGACAGGGGGCGGATTTCCGAGCAGTACTTC. Its translation is CASFDRGRISEQYF.

The genes are TRBV10-3 and TRBJ1-5; no definite D call. The CDR3 runs to 14 residues. Germline-derived CDR1 and CDR2 are ENHRY and SYGVKD. The V end lost 4 bases, the J end lost 0 bases, and 7 bases lay between the germline ends. CDR3 amino acids: CAISAVNSNQPQHF. CDR3 bases: TGTGCCATCAGTGCCGTCAATAGCAATCAGCCCCAGCATTTT.

The chain uses TRBV7-9 and TRBJ2-5; D is unresolved. Trimming pared 4 bases from V and 5 bases from J, leaving 14 bases between. CDR3 size: 14 residues. Germline-derived CDR1 and CDR2 are SEHNR and FQNEAQ (reference sequence). CDR3 sequence: CASSYPGVIETQYF. The CDR3 region has the DNA TGTGCCAGCAGCTACCCCGGAGTCATTGAGACCCAGTACTTC. Using reference TRBV7-9 and TRBJ2-5 for the parts outside the CDR3, the full variable domain is DTGVSQNPRHKITKRGQNVTFRCDPISEHNRLYWYRQTLGQGPEFLTYFQNEAQLEKSRLLSDRFSAERPKGSFSTLEIQRTEQGDSAMYLCASSYPGVIETQYFGPGTRLLVL.

This chain connects TRBV18 to TRBJ2-1; 13 bases are a match to TRBD2. Losses at the gene ends were 5 bases for V and 7 bases for J; bases not matched to a gene: 8. Germline values: CDR1 KGHSH, CDR2 LQKENI. The CDR3 has 16 amino acids. CDR3 DNA sequence: TGTGCCAGCTCAAAAGGGACTAGCGGGATGGTAAATGAGCAGTTCTTC. It translates to CASSKGTSGMVNEQFF.

This chain connects TRBV6-4 to TRBJ2-6; possibly TRBD1 for D (5 bases). V lost 2 bases to trimming and J lost 3 bases, with 8 bases between them. Germline CDR1 is MRHNA and CDR2 is SNTAGT. This CDR3 has 15 amino acids. In DNA form, the CDR3 reads TGTGCCAGCAGTGACGGGGCTGGTGGGGCCAACGTCCTGACTTTC. This translates into CASSDGAGGANVLTF.

The chain uses TRBV5-1 and TRBJ2-2; D gene ambiguous. In germline, CDR1 is SGHRS, CDR2 YFSETQ. Trimming removed 1 base from V and 0 bases from J, with 7 bases in between. The CDR3 has 15 amino acids. CDR3 amino acids: CASSLSQANTGELFF. The DNA for the CDR3 is TGCGCCAGCAGCTTGAGCCAAGCGAACACCGGGGAGCTGTTTTTT.